These T cell receptor beta chains were read from a single sample in a study of immune characteristics of hereditary and idiopathic chronic pancreatitis. Sequencing was performed with immunoSEQ multiplex PCR; in TCRdb, only in-frame clones are kept and a portion is missing. The sample contains 450 to 600 clones, around 65% of which appear only once. Sequenced input: pancreas tissue. The origin of the receptors is a human donor who was a deceased organ donor serving as a healthy control. Both conserved end residues are part of each CDR3. A D gene is named only where the DNA matches it firmly. Only part of the rows carry a size: once, few, many, or a class if the clone is expanded.

- | - | TRBJ2-3 | TRBV27 | CASSPGASGLYTQYF | TGTGCCAGCAGCCCGGGGGCTAGCGGACTATATACGCAGTATTTT
few | - | TRBJ1-1 | TRBV7-2 | CASSFGSGYTEAFF | TGTGCCAGCAGCTTTGGTTCGGGATACACTGAAGCTTTCTTT
- | - | TRBJ2-1 | TRBV24-1 | CATSEDEQFF | TGTGCCACCAGTGAAGATGAGCAGTTCTTC
- | - | TRBJ2-3 | TRBV5-4 | CASSLEGEWTDTQYF | TGTGCCAGCAGCTTGGAGGGAGAATGGACAGATACGCAGTATTTT
- | TRBD1 | TRBJ2-6 | TRBV29-1 | CRVAGGQGASGANVLTF | TGCCGCGTGGCGGGGGGACAGGGGGCGTCTGGGGCCAACGTCCTGACTTTC
- | - | TRBJ2-7 | TRBV7-2 | CASSLGVGVEQYF | TGTGCCAGCAGCTTAGGGGTTGGGGTCGAGCAGTACTTC
- | - | TRBJ2-7 | TRBV6-2/TRBV6-3 | CASSWNVDLPSSYEQYF | TGTGCCAGCAGCTGGAACGTGGACCTCCCCAGCTCCTACGAGCAGTACTTC
- | TRBD1 | TRBJ1-1 | TRBV19 | CASSVQGAVTEAFF | TGTGCCAGTAGTGTACAGGGGGCTGTCACTGAAGCTTTCTTT
- | - | TRBJ2-5 | TRBV4-1 | CASSQDFLQTFQETQYF | TGCGCCAGCAGCCAAGACTTCCTGCAGACCTTCCAAGAGACCCAGTACTTC
- | - | TRBJ1-1 | TRBV28 | CASSPPDRPTEAFF | TGTGCCAGCAGTCCCCCAGATAGGCCCACTGAAGCTTTCTTT
- | - | TRBJ1-2 | TRBV21-1 | CASSKSRGPPPYYGYTF | TGTGCCAGCAGCAAAAGCCGGGGTCCACCCCCCTACTATGGCTACACCTTC
- | TRBD1 | TRBJ1-2 | TRBV28 | CASSFSDRVRGYTF | TGTGCCAGCAGTTTCTCTGACAGGGTGAGGGGCTACACCTTC
- | - | TRBJ1-2 | TRBV6-5 | CASSYADSNYGYTF | TGTGCCAGCAGTTACGCCGACAGTAACTATGGCTACACCTTC
- | - | TRBJ1-4 | TRBV5-8 | CASSKDSSISEKLFF | TGTGCCAGCAGCAAAGACTCTTCTATCAGTGAAAAACTGTTTTTT
- | TRBD2 | TRBJ2-1 | TRBV6-2/TRBV6-3 | CASSSGRAGNEQFF | TGTGCCAGCAGTAGCGGGAGGGCCGGGAATGAGCAGTTCTTC
few | - | TRBJ1-5 | TRBV10-1 | CASSDSGIQPQHF | TGCGCCAGCAGTGATTCAGGGATTCAGCCCCAGCATTTT
- | - | TRBJ1-2 | TRBV5-5 | CASSPLGQIGHYGYTF | TGTGCCAGCAGCCCCCTCGGGCAGATAGGCCACTATGGCTACACCTTC
few | TRBD1 | TRBJ1-4 | TRBV13 | CASSLGTGEKLFF | TGTGCCAGCAGCTTGGGGACAGGTGAAAAACTGTTTTTT
- | - | TRBJ1-2 | TRBV6-6 | CASSYSKGMYGYTF | TGTGCCAGCAGTTACTCGAAGGGGATGTATGGCTACACCTTC
- | - | TRBJ2-3 | TRBV3-1/TRBV3-2 | CASSPFWVNRTDTQYF | TGTGCCAGCAGCCCTTTCTGGGTAAACCGCACAGATACGCAGTATTTT
- | - | TRBJ2-1 | TRBV7-3 | CASSFTARAFMMDEQFF | TGTGCCAGCAGCTTTACGGCCAGGGCTTTTATGATGGATGAGCAGTTCTTC
- | TRBD1 | TRBJ1-1 | TRBV7-2 | CASSGTGVEAFF | TGTGCCAGCAGCGGGACAGGGGTTGAAGCTTTCTTT
- | - | TRBJ2-7 | TRBV6-2/TRBV6-3 | CASSRVGVVYEQYF | TGTGCCAGCAGCCGGGTAGGGGTCGTCTACGAGCAGTACTTC
once | - | TRBJ2-7 | TRBV13 | CASSLGGEGAYEQYF | TGTGCCAGCAGCTTAGGCGGGGAGGGGGCCTACGAGCAGTACTTC
hyperexpanded | - | TRBJ2-1 | TRBV6-6 | CASSRDFPGSSDNEQFF | TGTGCCAGCAGTCGGGACTTCCCGGGTAGCTCCGACAATGAGCAGTTCTTC
- | TRBD2 | TRBJ2-1 | TRBV28 | CASILAGGSSYNEQFF | TGTGCCAGCATCCTCGCCGGGGGGAGCTCCTACAATGAGCAGTTCTTC
few | TRBD1 | TRBJ2-7 | TRBV5-4 | CASSSRTGPDEQYF | TGTGCCAGCAGCTCCCGGACAGGGCCCGACGAGCAGTACTTC
few | - | TRBJ1-2 | TRBV5-6 | CASSWWGEDGYTF | TGTGCCAGCAGCTGGTGGGGGGAAGATGGCTACACCTTC
- | - | TRBJ2-3 | TRBV9 | CASSAWADTQYF | TGTGCCAGCAGCGCCTGGGCAGATACGCAGTATTTT
large | - | TRBJ2-1 | TRBV27 | CASSLSHYNEQFF | TGTGCCAGCAGTTTATCCCACTACAATGAGCAGTTCTTC
- | TRBD2 | TRBJ2-1 | TRBV24-1 | CATSDFSPGGASNEQFF | TGTGCCACCAGTGATTTTAGTCCGGGGGGGGCGTCGAATGAGCAGTTCTTC
- | TRBD2 | TRBJ2-5 | TRBV7-2 | CASSLDVASGIQETQYF | TGTGCCAGCAGCTTAGACGTGGCTAGCGGGATCCAAGAGACCCAGTACTTC
large | - | TRBJ2-7 | TRBV5-6 | CASTRGHEQYF | TGTGCCAGCACCCGGGGCCACGAGCAGTACTTC
- | - | TRBJ2-7 | TRBV5-6 | CASSLTGRSYEQYF | TGTGCCAGCAGCTTGACGGGCAGATCCTACGAGCAGTACTTC
- | TRBD1 | TRBJ2-7 | TRBV5-5 | CASSLYQGVDEQYF | TGTGCCAGCAGCTTGTATCAGGGGGTGGACGAGCAGTACTTC
- | - | TRBJ2-1 | TRBV7-2 | CASSQRDDNNEQFF | TGTGCCAGCAGTCAACGGGACGATAACAATGAGCAGTTCTTC
- | - | TRBJ2-7 | TRBV24-1 | CATQHEQYF | TGTGCCACTCAGCACGAGCAGTACTTC
- | - | TRBJ2-1 | TRBV12-3/TRBV12-4 | CASSRDVGDEQFF | TGTGCCAGCAGTCGGGACGTCGGGGATGAGCAGTTCTTC
few | - | TRBJ2-6 | TRBV18 | CASSPEQSGANVLTF | TGTGCCAGCTCACCAGAGCAATCTGGGGCCAACGTCCTGACTTTC
few | TRBD2 | TRBJ2-5 | TRBV6-2/TRBV6-3 | CASSYISGGETQYF | TGTGCCAGCAGTTACATTTCCGGGGGGGAGACCCAGTACTTC
- | - | TRBJ2-1 | TRBV28 | CASSLGGAGYNEQFF | TGTGCCAGCAGTTTAGGTGGCGCCGGTTACAATGAGCAGTTCTTC
- | TRBD1 | TRBJ2-3 | TRBV19 | CASSQDRASTDTQYF | TGTGCCAGTAGTCAGGACAGGGCGAGCACAGATACGCAGTATTTT
- | TRBD1 | TRBJ2-1 | TRBV11-3 | CASSSGDRGLVEQFF | TGTGCCAGCAGCTCCGGGGACAGGGGGCTCGTCGAGCAGTTCTTC
- | - | TRBJ2-2 | TRBV28 | CASSLYTGELFF | TGTGCCAGCAGTTTGTACACCGGGGAGCTGTTTTTT
- | - | TRBJ1-4 | TRBV7-8 | CASSLAQSDEKLFF | TGTGCCAGCAGCTTAGCGCAGTCGGATGAAAAACTGTTTTTT
- | TRBD1 | TRBJ1-5 | TRBV30 | CAWSVQGRNQPQHF | TGTGCCTGGAGTGTACAGGGGCGGAATCAGCCCCAGCATTTT
- | TRBD1 | TRBJ2-5 | TRBV5-8 | CASSFTGARGTQYF | TGTGCCAGCAGCTTTACAGGGGCCCGAGGGACCCAGTACTTC
- | - | TRBJ2-7 | TRBV19 | CASSSPGTGEQYF | TGTGCCAGTAGTAGCCCGGGTACAGGCGAGCAGTACTTC
- | - | TRBJ1-2 | TRBV19 | CAAGSGGTNYGYTF | TGTGCCGCAGGATCGGGGGGCACTAACTATGGCTACACCTTC
few | TRBD2 | TRBJ2-7 | TRBV10-3 | CAIGGDYEQYF | TGTGCCATCGGGGGGGACTACGAGCAGTACTTC
once | - | TRBJ2-7 | TRBV7-6 | CASSLESRGTVAYEQYF | TGTGCCAGCAGCTTAGAATCTCGTGGGACGGTGGCCTACGAGCAGTACTTC
- | - | TRBJ2-3 | TRBV4-3 | CASSSSGAASTDTQYF | TGCGCCAGCAGCTCATCCGGAGCGGCTAGCACAGATACGCAGTATTTT
few | - | TRBJ2-5 | TRBV23-1 | CASSQAEGTDQETQYF | TGCGCCAGCAGTCAAGCGGAGGGGACAGACCAAGAGACCCAGTACTTC
- | - | TRBJ2-7 | TRBV27 | CASSLQHSREQYF | TGTGCCAGCAGTTTACAACACAGTCGGGAGCAGTACTTC
- | - | TRBJ2-1 | TRBV2 | CASSLIGDYYNEQFF | TGTGCCAGCAGCCTTATAGGTGACTACTACAATGAGCAGTTCTTC
few | - | TRBJ2-1 | TRBV14 | CASSPQQDEQFF | TGTGCCAGCAGCCCCCAGCAGGATGAGCAGTTCTTC
- | - | TRBJ2-3 | TRBV7-6 | CASSPLAGTDTQYF | TGTGCCAGCAGCCCGCTTGCGGGGACAGATACGCAGTATTTT
few | - | TRBJ1-5 | TRBV12-3/TRBV12-4 | CASSFRVNQPQHF | TGTGCCAGCAGTTTCCGGGTTAATCAGCCCCAGCATTTT
once | TRBD1 | TRBJ1-4 | TRBV4-3 | CASSPGGRGEKLFF | TGCGCCAGCAGCCCAGGGGGCCGGGGTGAAAAACTGTTTTTT